The 32 T cell receptor beta chains in this list originate from one sample, sequenced in a study of T cell responses to AZD1222 COVID-19 vaccine. Sequencing used immunoSEQ multiplex PCR; TCRdb keeps in-frame clones, though not all of them. The sample includes under 200,000 clones, around 93% of them seen just once. Specimen: peripheral blood, collected on day 0 of AZD1222 vaccination. These receptors came from an adult in good health.

This clone has just one count. The J gene is TRBJ2-7, the V gene TRBV12-3 or TRBV12-4; 11 positions agree with TRBD1. The CDR3 has 13 amino acids. V gave up 6 bases and J gave up 7 bases; unmatched junction bases: 5. DNA for the CDR3: TGTGCCAGCAGACCTGGGACAGGGGGGGAGCAGTACTTC. The encoded protein is CASRPGTGGEQYF.

This clone was detected once. The chain carries TRBV12-5 and TRBJ2-2; D is possibly TRBD1 (5 bases). The ends were cut back, 5 bases at V and 7 bases at J, with 8 bases in the middle. Germline V lookup: CDR1 LGHNT, CDR2 FRNRAP. The CDR3 has 12 amino acids. DNA for the CDR3: TGTGCTAGTGGTCTAGGGGTCGGGGAGCTGTTTTTT. Translated, it gives CASGLGVGELFF.

In regard to this clone: This CDR3 is also generated by other DNA sequences in the sample. The V gene is TRBV24-1, the J gene TRBJ2-1; 9 bases are a match to TRBD1. Germline lookup yields CDR1 KGHDR and CDR2 SFDVKD. V lost 3 bases, J lost 6 bases, and 8 bases stayed unmatched. This CDR3 is built from 16 residues. CDR3 nucleotide sequence: TGTGCCACCAGTGATCCGGGACAGGGAGGTGGCAATGAGCAGTTCTTC. Translated: CATSDPGQGGGNEQFF.

The rearrangement joins TRBV5-8 to TRBJ1-2, with no clear D. The CDR3 covers 14 residues. Trimming removed 0 bases from V and 1 base from J, with 7 bases in between. Germline assignment: CDR1 SGHTS and CDR2 YDEGEE. CDR3 nucleotide sequence: TGTGCCAGCAGCTTGGCGACCTATAACTATGGCTACACCTTC. This codes for CASSLATYNYGYTF.

The chain recombines TRBV25-1 with TRBJ1-1; D gene ambiguous. This CDR3 is 14 amino acids long. The V and J ends lost 0 bases and 3 bases respectively, with 8 bases between them. The germline V gene has CDR1 MGHDK and CDR2 SYGVNS. CDR3 nucleotides: TGTGCCAGCAGTGAATATAAGGGCCACACTGAAGCTTTCTTT. It encodes CASSEYKGHTEAFF. The variable domain in full, with the rest retrieved from reference TRBV25-1 and TRBJ1-1, is EADIYQTPRYLVIGTGKKITLECSQTMGHDKMYWYQQDPGMELHLIHYSYGVNSTEKGDLSSESTVSRIRTEHFPLTLESARPSHTSQYLCASSEYKGHTEAFFGQGTRLTVV.

The V call is TRBV19, the J call TRBJ2-1; tentatively, D is TRBD2 (6 bases). CDR3 length: 14 residues. CDR1 and CDR2 (germline): LNHDA, SQIVND (reference sequence). The V end was cut by 5 bases, the J end by 3 bases, with 11 bases between. This chain's CDR3 is CASSLGGDYNEQFF. The CDR3 nucleotides are TGTGCCAGTAGTCTGGGGGGTGACTACAATGAGCAGTTCTTC. The full variable domain, in which reference TRBV19 and TRBJ2-1 provide the parts outside the CDR3, is DGGITQSPKYLFRKEGQNVTLSCEQNLNHDAMYWYRQDPGQGLRLIYYSQIVNDFQKGDIAEGYSVSREKKESFPLTVTSAQKNPTAFYLCASSLGGDYNEQFFGPGTRLTVL.

This sequence joins TRBV25-1 and TRBJ1-4, with a tentative D call TRBD1 (5 bases). Deletions cut 6 bases from V and 8 bases from J, with 16 bases between. Looked up from germline, CDR1 is MGHDK and CDR2 is SYGVNS. There are 14 residues in the CDR3. CDR3 nucleotide sequence: TGTGCCAGCAGCGAAGGGCAGGGATGGGAAAAACTGTTTTTT. Translated, it gives CASSEGQGWEKLFF.

V and J are TRBV30 and TRBJ1-2; D unresolved. CDR3 length: 12 residues. Germline lookup yields CDR1 GTSNPN and CDR2 SVGIG (reference sequence). Trimming removed 3 bases at V and 7 bases at J, with 12 bases between. CDR3 protein: CAWSTAGVGYTF. CDR3 bases: TGTGCCTGGAGCACAGCCGGGGTTGGCTACACCTTC.

The chain is built from TRBV25-1 and TRBJ1-2, with TRBD1 as a possible D gene (5 bases). V was shortened by 2 bases and J by 3 bases, with 16 bases between the two germline ends. Germline V gene sequence: CDR1 MGHDK, CDR2 SYGVNS. The CDR3 is made up of 16 amino acids. CDR3 in amino acids: CASSEVQTQGHYGYTF. The CDR3 DNA is TGTGCCAGCAGTGAAGTTCAAACTCAGGGACACTATGGCTACACCTTC.

Notes on this clone: Other DNA sequences from this sample encode an identical CDR3 as well. The V call is TRBV10-3, the J call TRBJ1-5; D is perhaps TRBD1 (6 bases). Germline V gene lookup returns CDR1 ENHRY and CDR2 SYGVKD. The length of the CDR3 is 14 residues. With 3 bases removed from V and 6 bases from J, the gap between germline ends came to 12 bases. DNA of the CDR3: TGTGCCATCAGTGAACAGGGAGAAGGTCAGCCCCAGCATTTT. Protein sequence: CAISEQGEGQPQHF.

The chain is built from TRBV6-2 or TRBV6-3 and TRBJ1-1; D possibly corresponds to TRBD1 (5 bases). The CDR3 spans 14 residues. Trimming shortened V by 6 bases and J by 0 bases, and 11 bases separated the two germline ends. From germline, CDR1 is MNHEY and CDR2 SVGEGT. This CDR3 is CASSPGTVNTEAFF. The DNA for the CDR3 is TGTGCCAGCAGCCCCGGGACGGTGAACACTGAAGCTTTCTTT.

The chain recombines TRBV7-2 with TRBJ2-7, with D maybe TRBD1 (5 bases). CDR3 length equals 16 residues. Trimming left V 3 bases short and J 1 base short, with 16 bases between. Germline loops: CDR1 SGHTA, CDR2 FQGNSA. Here the CDR3 reads CASSFGAYRFSYEQYF. Written as DNA, the CDR3 is TGTGCCAGCAGCTTTGGGGCCTACCGTTTTTCCTACGAGCAGTACTTC.

The V and J genes are TRBV2 and TRBJ2-5; D gene unclear. Between the trimmed V and J ends, which lost 7 bases and 4 bases, there was a span of 13 bases. The CDR3 is 13 amino acids. Germline CDR1 reads SNHLY; CDR2 reads FYNNEI. The CDR3 loop reads CASTREMRETQYF. CDR3 DNA: TGTGCCAGCACTAGAGAAATGAGAGAGACCCAGTACTTC. Variable domain in full (rest from reference TRBV2 and TRBJ2-5): EPEVTQTPSHQVTQMGQEVILRCVPISNHLYFYWYRQILGQKVEFLVSFYNNEISEKSEIFDDQFSVERPDGSNFTLKIRSTKLEDSAMYFCASTREMRETQYFGPGTRLLVL.

V is TRBV2 and J is TRBJ2-7, with D hard to call. The V gene's germline CDR1 is SNHLY and CDR2 FYNNEI. This CDR3 has 13 residues. The germline V and J ends were trimmed by 4 bases and 3 bases, with 10 bases remaining between them. CDR3 in amino acids: CASSALGNYEQYF. CDR3 nucleotides: TGTGCCAGCAGTGCCCTAGGGAACTACGAGCAGTACTTC.

The chain recombines TRBV7-3 with TRBJ2-1; TRBD2 aligns across 7 bases. This CDR3 is built from 12 residues. CDR1 and CDR2 (germline): SGHTA, FQGTGA. V gave up 5 bases and J gave up 7 bases; unmatched junction bases: 2. CDR3 coding DNA: TGTGCCAGCAGCCCCGGGGGGAATGAGCAGTTCTTC. Translation: CASSPGGNEQFF.

V is TRBV28 and J is TRBJ1-2; no clear D gene. This CDR3 spans 16 amino acids. Trimming took 5 bases from V and 2 from J, leaving 18 bases between them. Per germline, CDR1 MDHEN and CDR2 SYDVKM. As DNA, the CDR3 is TGTGCCAGCAGTACAATCCGCGCGTCCGGAAACTATGGCTACACCTTC. Translated, it gives CASSTIRASGNYGYTF.

This clone was seen only a few times. The V and J genes are TRBV9 and TRBJ1-1, with D maybe TRBD1 (5 bases). V dropped 4 bases and J dropped 5 bases, with 12 bases sitting between them. CDR1 is SGDLS and CDR2 is YYNGEE in the germline V gene. The CDR3 is 13 amino acids. In DNA, the CDR3 is TGTGCCAGCAGCCCACGGGACGGAACTGAAGCTTTCTTT. Amino acids: CASSPRDGTEAFF.

This chain joins TRBV7-9 and TRBJ1-3; D ambiguous. The length of the CDR3 is 14 residues. Per the germline V gene, CDR1 is SEHNR and CDR2 is FQNEAQ (reference sequence). V lost 1 base and J 0 bases, leaving 4 bases between the germline ends. The CDR3 region has the DNA TGTGCCAGCAGCTTAGTAGTCTCTGGAAACACCATATATTTT. Protein: CASSLVVSGNTIYF.

V gene TRBV3-1 (or the pseudogene TRBV3-2) combines with J gene TRBJ2-4; D is uncertain. V gave up 1 base and J gave up 6 bases, with 10 bases separating them. The CDR3 consists of 14 residues. Germline V gives CDR1 LGHDT, CDR2 YNNKEL (reference sequence). In DNA form, the CDR3 reads TGTGCCAGCAGCCAAGTGAGTGGTGGAAACATTCAGTACTTC. Translated, it gives CASSQVSGGNIQYF.

The rearrangement joins TRBV5-6 to TRBJ1-3; D is undetermined. V was shortened by 0 bases and J by 0 bases, with 10 bases between the two germline ends. The CDR3 is 16 amino acids. The V gene's germline CDR1 is SGHDT and CDR2 YYEEEE. The CDR3 DNA follows: TGTGCCAGCAGCTTGGGGACGTTGCTCTCTGGAAACACCATATATTTT. Residues: CASSLGTLLSGNTIYF.

The rearrangement joins TRBV28 to TRBJ2-7; 11 bases map to TRBD2. J was trimmed by 6 bases and V by 2 bases; bases with no gene match: 15. The CDR3 spans 18 residues. In germline, CDR1 is MDHEN, CDR2 SYDVKM. The CDR3: CASSLRRLAGGHIREQYF. CDR3 DNA sequence: TGTGCCAGCAGTTTACGGCGTCTAGCGGGAGGCCACATTCGCGAGCAGTACTTC.

This chain joins TRBV6-1 and TRBJ2-7; TRBD2 matches 10 bases. The CDR3 is made up of 17 amino acids. Losses at the gene ends were 3 bases for V and 4 bases for J; bases not matched to a gene: 12. Germline assignment: CDR1 MNHNS and CDR2 SASEGT. In DNA form, the CDR3 reads TGTGCCAGCAGTGATATTTTTAGCGGGAGGACCGGGTACGAGCAGTACTTC. Translating gives CASSDIFSGRTGYEQYF.

This clone is a singleton in its sample. The chain carries TRBV19 and TRBJ1-1; the D is unclear. The germline gives CDR1 LNHDA, CDR2 SQIVND (reference sequence). Trimming removed 6 bases at V and 7 bases at J, with 9 bases between. The length of the CDR3 is 11 residues. The DNA of the CDR3 is TGTGCCAGTAGGGTGGGTGGTGAAGCTTTCTTT. Protein sequence: CASRVGGEAFF.

The V and J genes are TRBV21-1 and TRBJ1-1; the table's TRBD1 call for D was not verified on the DNA. TRBV21-1 is given as a pseudogene. The CDR3 runs to 12 residues. The CDR3 is CASSWWQGEAFF. CDR3 sequence (DNA): TGTGCCAGCAGCTGGTGGCAGGGTGAAGCTTTCTTT.

V gene TRBV15 combines with J gene TRBJ1-2; D unclear. This CDR3 spans 16 amino acids. The germline CDR1 and CDR2 sequences are LNHNV and YYDKDF (reference sequence). V lost 0 bases and J lost 7, with 18 bases in between. The CDR3 DNA reads TGTGCCACCAGCAGAGAAACCGGGCCGAAAGAACGTGGCTACACCTTC. It encodes CATSRETGPKERGYTF.

The J gene is TRBJ1-1, the V gene TRBV9; no firm D call. Germline CDR1 SGDLS, CDR2 YYNGEE. The CDR3 totals 13 residues. The V and J ends lost 4 bases and 4 bases respectively, with 11 bases between them. The CDR3 region is CASSKPGRTEAFF. CDR3 DNA: TGTGCCAGCAGCAAACCGGGCCGCACTGAAGCTTTCTTT.

The rearrangement joins TRBV3-1 (or the pseudogene TRBV3-2) to TRBJ2-5, with D hard to call. The CDR3 extends over 15 amino acids. Trimming took 5 bases from V and 4 from J, leaving 17 bases between them. Germline V gives CDR1 LGHDT, CDR2 YNNKEL (reference sequence). DNA for the CDR3: TGTGCCAGCAGCAACGCCCTGGGCAGGAGAGAGACCCAGTACTTC. Amino acids: CASSNALGRRETQYF.

This clone turned up a few times. The V gene is TRBV9, the J gene TRBJ1-4, with TRBD1 identical over 9 bases. The CDR3 totals 16 residues. Germline V gene lookup returns CDR1 SGDLS and CDR2 YYNGEE. V shed 0 bases, J shed 5 bases, and the junction held 5 bases outside the gene matches. Here the CDR3 DNA reads TGTGCCAGCAGCGTAGACCGGGACAGGGCCAATGAAAAACTGTTTTTT. Amino acid sequence: CASSVDRDRANEKLFF.

In this sample, this clone turned up a few times. The V gene is TRBV19, the J gene TRBJ2-1; D possibly corresponds to TRBD2 (6 bases). The CDR3 extends over 15 amino acids. Germline V lookup: CDR1 LNHDA, CDR2 SQIVND (reference sequence). V lost 4 bases and J 8 bases, leaving 18 bases between the germline ends. Here the CDR3 DNA reads TGTGCCAGTAGTACCGCGGGACTCCCGACAGATGAGCAGTTCTTC. Translating it yields CASSTAGLPTDEQFF. Combining the CDR3 with reference TRBV19 and TRBJ2-1 gives the whole variable domain DGGITQSPKYLFRKEGQNVTLSCEQNLNHDAMYWYRQDPGQGLRLIYYSQIVNDFQKGDIAEGYSVSREKKESFPLTVTSAQKNPTAFYLCASSTAGLPTDEQFFGPGTRLTVL.

The chain carries TRBV7-2 and TRBJ1-4; no definite D call. The CDR3 totals 14 residues. Between the trimmed V and J ends, which lost 8 bases and 8 bases, there was a span of 18 bases. The V gene's germline CDR1 is SGHTA and CDR2 FQGNSA. CDR3 in amino acids: CASRQDGLREKLFF. The CDR3 nucleotides read TGTGCCAGCCGGCAAGACGGGTTACGGGAAAAACTGTTTTTT. Looking up the rest from reference TRBV7-2 and TRBJ1-4 gives the full variable domain: GAGVSQSPSNKVTEKGKDVELRCDPISGHTALYWYRQSLGQGLEFLIYFQGNSAPDKSGLPSDRFSAERTGGSVSTLTIQRTQQEDSAVYLCASRQDGLREKLFFGSGTQLSVL.

The chain uses TRBV28 and TRBJ1-3, with unresolved D. This CDR3 contains 14 residues. V gave up 3 bases and J gave up 0 bases, with 6 bases separating them. Germline V gene sequence: CDR1 MDHEN, CDR2 SYDVKM. The CDR3 region has the DNA TGTGCCAGCAGTTTGCGAACCTCTGGAAACACCATATATTTT. Amino acids: CASSLRTSGNTIYF.

This chain connects TRBV7-2 to TRBJ2-2, with TRBD2 matching 7 bases. V trimming: 7 bases; J trimming: 6 bases; junction bases outside the gene matches: 11. The germline V gene has CDR1 SGHTA and CDR2 FQGNSA. The length of the CDR3 is 15 residues. CDR3 DNA: TGTGCCAGCACCCGGGGCGGGAGTGGTTCCGGGGAGCTGTTTTTT. Protein sequence: CASTRGGSGSGELFF. The full variable domain, its missing parts supplied by reference TRBV7-2 and TRBJ2-2, is GAGVSQSPSNKVTEKGKDVELRCDPISGHTALYWYRQSLGQGLEFLIYFQGNSAPDKSGLPSDRFSAERTGGSVSTLTIQRTQQEDSAVYLCASTRGGSGSGELFFGEGSRLTVL.